Below are 16 T cell receptor beta chains sequenced from a single sample in a study of CD8 T cells in ankylosing spondylitis. TCRdb reanalysed the 5' RACE reads using MiXCR and keeps one entry per CDR3 protein. In the table there are approximately 250,000 distinct CDR3 sequences, roughly 8% of which are singletons. Specimen: blood, either unsorted or a sorted T cell fraction (not recorded which). Every receptor here comes from a female donor with ankylosing spondylitis or in good health (not recorded which).

There are many counts of this clonotype. V is TRBV29-1 and J is TRBJ2-1, with 8 bases matching TRBD2. Germline V gene data show CDR1 as SQVTM and CDR2 as ANQGSEA. The CDR3 spans 14 residues. V lost 2 bases and J lost 12; bases outside the gene matches: 12. The CDR3 loop is CSVEPGGFRGAQFF. The CDR3 nucleotides are TGCAGCGTTGAACCGGGAGGGTTTCGTGGGGCGCAGTTCTTC.

This clonotype was counted ten times or more. V is TRBV4-3 and J is TRBJ2-7, with TRBD1 matching over 8 bases. This CDR3 is built from 16 residues. Germline assignment: CDR1 LGHNA and CDR2 YSLEER. With 1 base clipped from V and 3 bases from J, the junction kept 8 bases outside the gene matches. CDR3 DNA sequence: TGCGCCAGCAGCCAAGGGGGGCAGGGGGCGCACTACGAGCAGTACTTC. The encoded protein is CASSQGGQGAHYEQYF.

This clonotype occurred many times. The V gene is TRBV7-2, the J gene TRBJ2-1; D possibly corresponds to TRBD1 (5 bases). V was trimmed by 1 base and J by 3 bases, leaving 10 bases between them. CDR1 and CDR2 from the germline V gene are SGHTA and FQGNSA. The CDR3 length is 15 residues. The DNA for the CDR3 is TGTGCCAGCAGCTTAGAGGGGATCAACTACAATGAGCAGTTCTTC. Its protein is CASSLEGINYNEQFF.

This clonotype was picked up a small number of times. This chain joins TRBV5-1 and TRBJ2-7; tentatively, D is TRBD1 (5 bases). This CDR3 has 13 amino acids. Trimming left V 0 bases short and J 7 bases short, with 11 bases between. CDR1 and CDR2 from the germline V gene are SGHRS and YFSETQ. This CDR3 reads CASSLVGLGEQYF. CDR3 DNA: TGCGCCAGCAGCTTGGTGGGGCTTGGGGAGCAGTACTTC.

The rearrangement joins TRBV5-5 to TRBJ2-2; 11 bases line up with TRBD1. With V trimmed by 2 bases and J by 4 bases, 4 bases remained unmatched. The CDR3 extends over 16 amino acids. Per germline, CDR1 SGHKS and CDR2 YYEKEE (reference sequence). CDR3 loop: CASSFGQGARTGELFF. CDR3 bases: TGTGCCAGCAGCTTCGGACAGGGGGCGCGCACCGGGGAGCTGTTTTTT.

In regard to this clonotype: A read error is possible here, since a much larger clone lies one base away. The rearrangement joins TRBV29-1 to TRBJ2-5; the D gene is possibly TRBD2 (6 bases). This CDR3 region has 14 residues. The germline CDR1 and CDR2 sequences are SQVTM and ANQGSEA. In DNA form, the CDR3 reads TGCAGCGTAGTCGACTGGACTAACCAAGAGGCCCAGTACTTC. It yields the protein CSVVDWTNQEAQYF.

This clonotype was seen many times. The gene calls are TRBV2 and TRBJ2-1, with D hard to call. V dropped 2 bases and J dropped 7 bases, with 9 bases sitting between them. Germline CDR1 reads SNHLY; CDR2 reads FYNNEI. This CDR3 has 13 amino acids. The CDR3 spells CASSESGVNEQFF. The CDR3 nucleotides are TGTGCCAGCAGTGAATCGGGCGTGAATGAGCAGTTCTTC.

With respect to this clonotype: This may be a read error, as it is one base from a much larger clone. The rearrangement links TRBV7-9 to TRBJ1-2; D is ambiguous. Germline CDR1 is SEHNR and CDR2 is FQNEAQ (reference sequence). The CDR3 sequence is 15 residues long. CDR3 nucleotides: TGTGCCAGCAGCCCGCCAACCGGGAGCACGGGAGGCTACATCTTC. Protein product: CASSPPTGSTGGYIF.

This clonotype has ten or more counts. V and J are TRBV6-1 and TRBJ2-2, with D possibly matching TRBD1 (5 bases). Germline CDR1 and CDR2: MNHNS and SASEGT. V lost 7 bases, J lost 10 bases, and 13 bases lay in between. The CDR3 is 12 amino acids. In nucleotides, the CDR3 is TGTGCCAGCACGGACACCCGGGTGGAGCTGTTTTTT. Amino acids: CASTDTRVELFF.

This clonotype was seen a handful of times. V and J are TRBV23-1 and TRBJ1-5; D gene uncertain. TRBV23-1 is classed as an ORF, of uncertain function. Trimming took 2 bases from V and 3 from J, leaving 23 bases between them. The CDR3 spans 19 residues. The CDR3 DNA reads as TGCGCCAGCAGTCAAATCCCAGACCGGGCAAATAGAAACAATCAGCCCCAGCATTTT. This gives the protein CASSQIPDRANRNNQPQHF.

This clonotype has ten or more counts. CDR3 nucleotide sequence: TGCGCCAGCAGCTTGGGGGGACAGTATCAAGAGACCCAGTACTTC. Translation gives CASSLGGQYQETQYF. The chain links TRBV5-1 to TRBJ2-5; 7 bases are shared with TRBD1. This CDR3 spans 15 amino acids. CDR1 is SGHRS and CDR2 is YFSETQ in the germline V gene. J lost 2 bases, V lost 0 bases, and 4 bases had no gene match.

This clonotype came up many times. In nucleotides, the CDR3 is TGTGCCAGCAGCCGAGTCGGGGATCAGCCCCAGCATTTT. Translated, it gives CASSRVGDQPQHF. This chain connects TRBV7-2 to TRBJ1-5; no firm D call. The CDR3 spans 13 residues. Trimming removed 5 bases at V and 5 bases at J, with 10 bases between. The germline gives CDR1 SGHTA, CDR2 FQGNSA.

This clonotype appeared many times. V usage is TRBV6-1 and J usage is TRBJ2-7; maybe TRBD1 (6 bases). V lost 6 bases to trimming and J lost 4 bases, with 13 bases between them. The CDR3 runs 13 residues. Germline-derived CDR1 and CDR2 are MNHNS and SASEGT. The CDR3: CASSDRKGYEQYF. In nucleotides, the CDR3 is TGTGCCAGCAGCGACAGGAAGGGTTACGAGCAGTACTTC.

This clonotype was seen many times. CDR3 region: CASSHKRRGETQYF. The CDR3 bases are TGTGCCAGCAGCCACAAGCGTAGAGGGGAGACCCAGTACTTC. The V gene is TRBV12-3 or TRBV12-4, the J gene TRBJ2-5, with TRBD2 as a possible D gene (5 bases). V was trimmed by 6 bases and J by 5 bases, leaving 16 bases between them. The CDR3 length is 14 residues.

The table lists this clonotype with many counts. This chain joins TRBV6-1 and TRBJ2-6; D is possibly TRBD1 (5 bases). Germline V gives CDR1 MNHNS, CDR2 SASEGT. V gave up 4 bases and J gave up 4 bases, with 11 bases separating them. The CDR3 is 15 residues long. The CDR3 is CASSAGSAGANVLTF. The CDR3 DNA reads as TGTGCCAGCAGTGCAGGGTCTGCCGGGGCCAACGTCCTGACTTTC.

This clonotype was observed at least ten times. The chain combines TRBV12-3 or TRBV12-4 with TRBJ1-4, with unresolved D. The CDR3 is 15 residues long. The V gene lost 3 bases and the J gene lost 5 bases, with 13 bases spanning the gap. CDR3 DNA: TGTGCCAGCAGTTTGGGTGGAATCGGAAATGAAAAACTGTTTTTT. It encodes CASSLGGIGNEKLFF.